This note documents a single T cell receptor (beta chain) sequence. The antigen remains undetermined. The data derive from a study of cytomegalovirus exposure and HLA in healthy donors. Study-wide results and limits: As a later analysis showed, a missense DCLRE1C variant was linked to trimming of TCR beta V- and J-genes. When a later analysis was performed, an Asian-associated ancestry cluster reportedly had fewer N-insertions than the approximately 690-donor mean. The study labeled about 160 TCR beta chains cytomegalovirus-associated.

Both 60 Vbeta primers and 13 Jbeta primers went into the PCR. TCRdb's table, derived via immunoSEQ multiplex PCR, lists solely in-frame clones and lacks some. The table lists over 65,000 clones, around three quarters of them singletons. Germline V CDR1 and CDR2: SGHAT, FQNNGV. The CDR3 covers 14 residues. V shed 4 bases and J shed 5 bases, with 14 bases lying between them. There were likely unrecorded immune exposures, though donors were nominally healthy when sampled. Sequencing was performed on PBMCs. The receptor's source is a woman in her thirties or forties in good health and CMV-seronegative. The chain recombines TRBV11-2 with TRBJ2-5, with no clear D. The CDR3 sequence: CASSSTLTEETQYF. CDR3 in DNA: TGTGCCAGCAGCTCAACGTTAACTGAGGAGACCCAGTACTTC.